This T cell receptor (beta chain) was found in a study of cytomegalovirus exposure and HLA in healthy donors. Study information: Some 85 million unique TCRs, all from HLA-typed donors, were included in an early release of the data.

Findings of the study overall: Analysis was performed later, and it showed HLA-associated TCR beta chains to be more clonally expanded than equally common others.

The PCR used 60 Vbeta and 13 Jbeta primers. Sequenced by immunoSEQ multiplex PCR; TCRdb stores in-frame clones only, minus some. This table has around 160,000 clones, 73% appearing once. V trimming: 7 bases; J trimming: 1 base; junction bases outside the gene matches: 4. CDR1 is MNHEY and CDR2 is SVGAGI in the germline V gene. This CDR3 is 14 amino acids long. Comment on this clone: What it binds is not known.

Sample: PBMCs. The rearrangement uses TRBV6-5 and TRBJ1-5; 7 bases match TRBD1. The receptor was derived from a woman aged 18-30 years in good health and CMV-seronegative. The CDR3 here is CASKGGMSNQPQHF. DNA for the CDR3: TGTGCCAGCAAAGGGGGCATGAGCAATCAGCCCCAGCATTTT.